The 8 T cell receptor beta chains in this list originate from one sample, sequenced in a study of blood T cell repertoires in COVID-19. Produced via immunoSEQ multiplex PCR; TCRdb's table is partial and in-frame only. This sample has roughly 270,000 clones, with approximately 86% found just once. The sample consisted of peripheral blood. The receptors shown here come from a man aged 18 to 30 with active or convalescent COVID-19.

The chain joins TRBV27 to TRBJ1-5; 7 nucleotides match TRBD1. CDR1 and CDR2 from the germline V gene are MNHEY and SMNVEV (reference sequence). V gave up 8 bases and J gave up 0 bases; unmatched junction bases: 13. The CDR3 sequence is 17 residues long. As DNA, the CDR3 is TGTGCCAGCGGCTCCCTCGTGGGACAGTATAGCAATCAGCCCCAGCATTTT. This gives the protein CASGSLVGQYSNQPQHF.

This clone was found once. V gene TRBV2 combines with J gene TRBJ2-1; TRBD2 aligns across 10 bases. Germline loops: CDR1 SNHLY, CDR2 FYNNEI. Unmatched junction bases numbered 4, after V lost 8 bases and J lost 9 bases. The CDR3 has 12 amino acids. The CDR3 loop reads CASGLADSEQFF. CDR3 in DNA: TGTGCCAGCGGACTAGCGGATAGTGAGCAGTTCTTC.

The V call is TRBV7-7, the J call TRBJ2-5, with a weak D call TRBD1 (6 bases). Germline CDR1 is SSHAT and CDR2 is FNYEAQ (reference sequence). The CDR3 is 14 amino acids. The V end was cut by 4 bases, the J end by 5 bases, with 14 bases between. The CDR3 protein is CASSSLQGGETQYF. CDR3 bases: TGTGCCAGCAGCTCTTTACAGGGCGGGGAGACCCAGTACTTC.

The chain carries TRBV5-6 and TRBJ1-4; D is perhaps TRBD1 (6 bases). The CDR3 spans 17 residues. Trimming took 1 base from V and 0 from J, leaving 13 bases between them. CDR1 is SGHDT, CDR2 YYEEEE, per germline. In nucleotides, the CDR3 is TGTGCCAGCAGCTTGTGGGGGGGCGACGCAACTAATGAAAAACTGTTTTTT. This encodes CASSLWGGDATNEKLFF.

V gene TRBV11-3 combines with J gene TRBJ2-7, with TRBD1 as a possible D gene (6 bases). Trimming took 5 bases from V and 1 from J, leaving 15 bases between them. Germline CDR1 and CDR2: SGHNT and YENEEA. The CDR3 spans 15 residues. CDR3 residues: CASSQGQGFSYEQYF. The DNA for the CDR3 is TGTGCCAGCAGCCAAGGGCAGGGGTTTTCCTACGAGCAGTACTTC.

The chain carries TRBV7-2 and TRBJ2-5; TRBD1 agrees at 7 bases. The CDR3 has 14 amino acids. The V and J ends lost 5 bases and 1 base, in that order; junction bases with no gene match: 4. The V gene's germline CDR1 is SGHTA and CDR2 FQGNSA. The CDR3 DNA reads TGTGCCAGCAGCCCCCGGGACAGCCAAGAGACCCAGTACTTC. Amino acid sequence: CASSPRDSQETQYF.

The chain joins TRBV9 to TRBJ2-6, with D unclear. There are 16 residues in the CDR3. V lost 1 base and J lost 0, with 8 bases in between. The germline V gene has CDR1 SGDLS and CDR2 YYNGEE. CDR3 residues: CASSVPRISGANVLTF. In DNA, the CDR3 is TGTGCCAGCAGCGTACCCAGAATCTCTGGGGCCAACGTCCTGACTTTC.

The chain recombines TRBV19 with TRBJ2-2, with D possibly matching TRBD2 (7 bases). Trimming stripped 5 bases from V and 3 bases from J, with 13 bases between. Germline CDR1 is LNHDA and CDR2 is SQIVND (reference sequence). CDR3 size: 15 residues. This CDR3 is CASSWGGGDTGELFF. The DNA for the CDR3 is TGTGCCAGTAGTTGGGGAGGGGGTGACACCGGGGAGCTGTTTTTT. Full variable domain (rest looked up from reference TRBV19 and TRBJ2-2): DGGITQSPKYLFRKEGQNVTLSCEQNLNHDAMYWYRQDPGQGLRLIYYSQIVNDFQKGDIAEGYSVSREKKESFPLTVTSAQKNPTAFYLCASSWGGGDTGELFFGEGSRLTVL.